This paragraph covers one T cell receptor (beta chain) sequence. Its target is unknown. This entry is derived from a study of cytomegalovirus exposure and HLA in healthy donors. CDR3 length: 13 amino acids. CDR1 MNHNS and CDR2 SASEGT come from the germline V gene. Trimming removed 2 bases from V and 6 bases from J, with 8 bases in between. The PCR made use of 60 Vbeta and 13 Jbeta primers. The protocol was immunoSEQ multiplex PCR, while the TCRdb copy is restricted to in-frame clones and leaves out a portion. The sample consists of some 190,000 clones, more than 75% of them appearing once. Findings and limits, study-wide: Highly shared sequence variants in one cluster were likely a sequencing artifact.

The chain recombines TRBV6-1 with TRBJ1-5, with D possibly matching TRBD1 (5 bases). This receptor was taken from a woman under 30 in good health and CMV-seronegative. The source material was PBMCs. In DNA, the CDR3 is TGTGCCAGCAGTGAAAGACAGTTTCAGCCCCAGCATTTT. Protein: CASSERQFQPQHF.